The TCR beta chain under discussion was sequenced for a study of OX40 agonist ivuxolimab in advanced cancers. The V gene's germline CDR1 is SQVTM and CDR2 ANQGSEA. V gave up 1 base and J gave up 6 bases; unmatched junction bases: 5. This CDR3 is built from 13 residues. The table came from immunoSEQ multiplex PCR; TCRdb's copy has only in-frame clones and leaves some out. The sample contains roughly 11,000 clones, 60% to 85% of which appear only once. This material consisted of CD4+ or CD8+ T cells sorted from blood, taken in a trial of the OX40 agonist ivuxolimab. The rearrangement uses TRBV29-1 and TRBJ1-2; the match to TRBD1 covers 7 bases. This TCR was sampled from an adult with an advanced solid tumor such as melanoma, head and neck, liver or kidney cancer. CDR3 DNA: TGCAGCGTTGAAGGGGCCAGGGGGAATGGCTACACCTTC. It codes for CSVEGARGNGYTF.